A selection of T cell receptor beta chains follows, all from one sample in a study of T cells in Graves' hyperthyroidism and ophthalmopathy. Each CDR3 protein is one row after TCRdb ran MiXCR on the multiplex PCR reads. The sample has 700,000 or so distinct CDR3 sequences, approximately 16% seen once. Material for sequencing was blood. The receptors stem from a man younger than 35 with Graves' hyperthyroidism. Both conserved end residues are part of each CDR3. Fields, in order: D gene, V gene, clone size, J gene, CDR3 protein, CDR3 DNA. A D gene is named only where the DNA matches it firmly. The size entry is marked missing in some rows and otherwise reads once, few, many or a size class.

.,TRBV20-1,.,TRBJ1-5,CSASQGRNQPQHF,TGCAGTGCTAGTCAGGGCAGGAATCAGCCCCAGCATTTT
.,TRBV30,.,TRBJ2-1,CAWRGQDTLHNEQFF,TGTGCCTGGAGGGGGCAGGACACCTTACACAATGAGCAGTTCTTC
.,TRBV28,many,TRBJ1-5,CASSGGQGNHQPQHF,TGTGCCAGCAGTGGGGGGCAGGGAAATCATCAGCCCCAGCATTTT
.,TRBV6-1,many,TRBJ2-5,CASSNRGDPGVETQYF,TGTGCCAGCAGTAACCGCGGGGATCCCGGGGTGGAGACCCAGTACTTC
.,TRBV7-8,many,TRBJ1-1,CASSPRGGVTEAFF,TGTGCCAGCAGCCCTCGGGGGGGCGTCACTGAAGCTTTCTTT
TRBD2,TRBV28,many,TRBJ2-7,CASTFSGNPTYEQYF,TGTGCCAGCACCTTTAGCGGGAACCCTACCTACGAGCAGTACTTC
.,TRBV6-5,.,TRBJ2-2,CASSYLSGELFF,TGTGCCAGCAGTTACCTCTCCGGGGAGCTGTTTTTT
TRBD1,TRBV28,many,TRBJ2-6,CASSGRGSGANVLTF,TGTGCCAGCAGTGGCAGGGGGAGTGGGGCCAACGTCCTGACTTTC
TRBD1,TRBV3-1,many,TRBJ2-7,CASTGTGGAEQYF,TGTGCCAGTACCGGGACAGGGGGCGCCGAGCAGTACTTC
.,TRBV11-2,.,TRBJ2-3,CASSFLQGQYF,TGTGCCAGCAGCTTTCTCCAGGGACAGTATTTT
TRBD1,TRBV20-1,few,TRBJ1-5,CSARDGTGRGQPQHF,TGCAGTGCTAGAGATGGGACAGGGAGAGGCCAGCCCCAGCATTTT
.,TRBV24-1,.,TRBJ2-3,CATSDTRGPDTQYF,TGTGCCACCAGTGATACCAGGGGTCCCGATACGCAGTATTTT
.,TRBV20-1,many,TRBJ1-2,CSAREDVGGYGYTF,TGCAGTGCTAGAGAAGACGTAGGGGGCTATGGCTACACCTTC
.,TRBV27,many,TRBJ2-2,CASSLTGVGGELFF,TGTGCCAGCAGTTTAACGGGGGTTGGCGGGGAGCTGTTTTTT
TRBD2,TRBV6-1,few,TRBJ2-5,CASSSSSAGGLQETQYF,TGTGCCAGCAGCTCGAGTAGTGCGGGAGGCCTCCAAGAGACCCAGTACTTC